The sample holds a few counts of the clone carrying this T cell receptor (beta chain). Its antigen is currently unknown. Other DNA sequences in the same sample also yield this CDR3. Expressed TCRB transcripts were sequenced, since all the RNA that had been isolated was reverse transcribed. Repertoires were generated with immunoSEQ multiplex PCR, while TCRdb's copy carries only in-frame clones and drops some. The sample shows nearly 700,000 clones, 13% of them seen only once. This sample was taken from a study of beta chain features in type 1 diabetes. Study outcomes and limitations: Shortening that was moderate but significant affected the TCRB CDR3s of Type 1 diabetes patients in all four CD4+ subsets.

The CDR3 is 16 amino acids. CDR1 SNHLY and CDR2 FYNNEI come from the germline V gene. The V gene lost 2 bases and the J gene lost 1 base, with 11 bases spanning the gap. Sequencing was performed on naive CD4+ T cells from blood. The V call is TRBV2, the J call TRBJ2-2, with D perhaps being TRBD1 or TRBD2 (5 bases each). The origin of this receptor is a man in his late teens or twenties with type 1 diabetes. The CDR3 sequence is CASSEQGARNTGELFF. The CDR3 bases are TGTGCCAGCAGTGAACAGGGAGCGCGGAACACCGGGGAGCTGTTTTTT.